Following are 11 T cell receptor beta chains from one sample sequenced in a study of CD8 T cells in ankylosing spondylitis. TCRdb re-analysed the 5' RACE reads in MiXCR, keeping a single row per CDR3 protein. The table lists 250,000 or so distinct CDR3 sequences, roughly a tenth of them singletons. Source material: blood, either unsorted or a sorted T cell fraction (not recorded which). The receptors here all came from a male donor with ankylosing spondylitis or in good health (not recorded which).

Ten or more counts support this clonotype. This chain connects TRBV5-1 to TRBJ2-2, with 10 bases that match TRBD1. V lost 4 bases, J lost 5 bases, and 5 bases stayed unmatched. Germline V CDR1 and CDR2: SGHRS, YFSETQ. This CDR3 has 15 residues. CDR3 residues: CASSPGTGATGELFF. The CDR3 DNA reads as TGCGCCAGCAGCCCCGGGACAGGGGCTACCGGGGAGCTGTTTTTT.

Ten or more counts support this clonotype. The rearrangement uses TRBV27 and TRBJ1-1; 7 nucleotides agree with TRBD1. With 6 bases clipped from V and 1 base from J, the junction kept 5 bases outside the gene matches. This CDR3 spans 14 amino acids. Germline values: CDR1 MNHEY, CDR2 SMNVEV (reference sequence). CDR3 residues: CASSRDRENTEAFF. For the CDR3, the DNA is TGTGCCAGCAGCAGAGACAGGGAGAACACTGAAGCTTTCTTT.

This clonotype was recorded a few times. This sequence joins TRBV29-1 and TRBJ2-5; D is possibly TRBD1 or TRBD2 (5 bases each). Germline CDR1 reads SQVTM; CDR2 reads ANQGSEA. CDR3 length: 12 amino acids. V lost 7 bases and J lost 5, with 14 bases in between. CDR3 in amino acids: CSARDLAETQYF. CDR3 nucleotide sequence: TGCAGCGCTAGGGACCTGGCGGAGACCCAGTACTTC.

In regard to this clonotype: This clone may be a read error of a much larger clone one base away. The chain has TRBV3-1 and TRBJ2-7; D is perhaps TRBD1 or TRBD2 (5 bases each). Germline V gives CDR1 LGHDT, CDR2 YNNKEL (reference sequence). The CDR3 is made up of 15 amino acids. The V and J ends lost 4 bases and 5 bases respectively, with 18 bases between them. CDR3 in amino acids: CASSRALGASDEQYF. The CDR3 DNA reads TGTGCCAGCAGCCGTGCGCTCGGGGCATCTGACGAGCAGTACTTC.

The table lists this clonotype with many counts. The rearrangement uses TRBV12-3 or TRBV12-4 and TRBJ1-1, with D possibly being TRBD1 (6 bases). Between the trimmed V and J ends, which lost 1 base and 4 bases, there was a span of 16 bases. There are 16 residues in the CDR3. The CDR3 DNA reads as TGTGCCAGCAGTTTAGAGGGGGGCAGGGTCAGCACTGAAGCTTTCTTT. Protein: CASSLEGGRVSTEAFF.

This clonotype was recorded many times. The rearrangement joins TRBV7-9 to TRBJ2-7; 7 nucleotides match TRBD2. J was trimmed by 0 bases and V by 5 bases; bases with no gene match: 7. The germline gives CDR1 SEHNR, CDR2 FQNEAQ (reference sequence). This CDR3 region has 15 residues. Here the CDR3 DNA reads TGTGCCAGCAGCGAGTCCGGGACTACCTCCTACGAGCAGTACTTC. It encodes CASSESGTTSYEQYF.

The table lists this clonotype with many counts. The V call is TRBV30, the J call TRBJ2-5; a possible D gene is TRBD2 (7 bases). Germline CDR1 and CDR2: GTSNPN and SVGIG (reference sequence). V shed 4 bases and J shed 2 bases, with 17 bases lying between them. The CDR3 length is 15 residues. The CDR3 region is CAWIRRGDIQETQYF. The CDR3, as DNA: TGTGCCTGGATACGACGGGGGGACATACAAGAGACCCAGTACTTC.

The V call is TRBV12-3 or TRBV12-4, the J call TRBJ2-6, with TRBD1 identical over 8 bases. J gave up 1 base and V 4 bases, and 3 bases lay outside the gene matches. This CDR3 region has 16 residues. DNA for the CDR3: TGTGCCAGCAGTTCCGGGACAGGATCTGGGGCCAACGTCCTGACTTTC. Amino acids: CASSSGTGSGANVLTF.

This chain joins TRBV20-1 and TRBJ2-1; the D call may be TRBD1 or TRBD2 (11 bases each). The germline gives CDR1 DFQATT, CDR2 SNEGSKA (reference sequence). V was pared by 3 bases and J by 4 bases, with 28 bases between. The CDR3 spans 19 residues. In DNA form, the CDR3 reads TGCAGTGCTAGCCCCCGGGACAGGGGGACTAGCGGACTATACAATGAGCAGTTCTTC. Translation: CSASPRDRGTSGLYNEQFF.

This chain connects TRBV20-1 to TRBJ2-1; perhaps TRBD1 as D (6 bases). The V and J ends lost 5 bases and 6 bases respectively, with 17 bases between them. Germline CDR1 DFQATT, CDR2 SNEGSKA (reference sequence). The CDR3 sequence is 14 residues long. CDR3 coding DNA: TGCAGTGCTCCCCCCAGGGGCGGCGGCAATGAGCAGTTCTTC. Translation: CSAPPRGGGNEQFF.

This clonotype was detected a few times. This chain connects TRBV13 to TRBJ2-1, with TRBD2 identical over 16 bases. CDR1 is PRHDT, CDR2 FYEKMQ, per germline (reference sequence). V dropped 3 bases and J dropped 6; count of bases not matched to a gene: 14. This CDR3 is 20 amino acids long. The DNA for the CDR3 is TGTGCCAGCAGCTTCCTCACCTCGGGACTAGCGGGGGGGCCGGTCAATGAGCAGTTCTTC. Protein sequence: CASSFLTSGLAGGPVNEQFF.